The 23 T cell receptor beta chains below all came from one sample that was sequenced in a study of T cells in Graves' hyperthyroidism and ophthalmopathy. The investigators amplified TCR beta CDR3 regions from RNA transcripts. First-round RT-PCR with HTBI primers amplified the TCR CDR3 region. In TCRdb, the multiplex PCR reads were re-called with MiXCR into one record per CDR3 protein. The sample lists 250,000 to 350,000 distinct CDR3 sequences, roughly 22% occurring once. The sequencing input was blood. All receptors derive from a man aged 25 to 40 with Graves' ophthalmopathy.

At least ten counts were recorded for this clonotype. The chain has TRBV7-8 and TRBJ2-7; D ambiguous. CDR3 size: 15 residues. V was cut by 5 bases and J by 0 bases, with 14 bases left in between. The germline V gene encodes CDR1 SGHVS and CDR2 FQNEAQ. The CDR3 sequence: CASSPRRGFSYEQYF. CDR3 nucleotide sequence: TGTGCCAGCAGCCCCCGACGCGGCTTCTCCTACGAGCAGTACTTC.

In this sample, this clonotype turned up many times. The chain recombines TRBV20-1 with TRBJ2-3; 8 nucleotides align to TRBD2. Germline V gene data show CDR1 as DFQATT and CDR2 as SNEGSKA (reference sequence). The CDR3 is 15 amino acids. V shed 2 bases and J 6 bases; nucleotides not matched to a gene: 10. The CDR3 DNA sequence: TGCAGTGCTAGATCGAGCGGGAGTTTGGGTGATACGCAGTATTTT. This translates into CSARSSGSLGDTQYF.

In this sample, this clonotype turned up many times. J is TRBJ2-7 and V is TRBV11-3, with 8 bases that match TRBD2. The CDR3 covers 16 residues. J was trimmed by 7 bases and V by 5 bases; bases with no gene match: 16. The V gene's germline CDR1 is SGHNT and CDR2 YENEEA. Here the CDR3 reads CASSLGVRAGEEEQYF. CDR3 coding DNA: TGTGCCAGCAGCCTGGGAGTGAGAGCGGGAGAGGAAGAGCAGTACTTC.

The chain is built from TRBV3-1 and TRBJ2-2; TRBD1 matches at 7 bases. V shed 0 bases, J shed 5 bases, and the junction held 12 bases outside the gene matches. This CDR3 is built from 18 residues. CDR1 is LGHDT, CDR2 YNNKEL, per germline (reference sequence). This CDR3 is CASSQDLVGRGFTGELFF. CDR3 sequence (DNA): TGTGCCAGCAGCCAAGATCTAGTGGGCAGGGGGTTTACCGGGGAGCTGTTTTTT.

This clonotype was picked up many times. V is TRBV11-2 and J is TRBJ1-2; D possibly corresponds to TRBD1 (5 bases). Looked up from germline, CDR1 is SGHAT and CDR2 is FQNNGV. Trimming cost V 1 base and J 0 bases, with 9 bases left between them. The CDR3 loop spans 15 amino acids. The CDR3 loop reads CASSLVQGSNYGYTF. In nucleotides, the CDR3 is TGTGCCAGCAGCTTAGTTCAGGGATCTAACTATGGCTACACCTTC.

Many counts were recorded for this clonotype. This chain connects TRBV7-2 to TRBJ2-3; D not resolved. Germline loops: CDR1 SGHTA, CDR2 FQGNSA. This CDR3 is 12 amino acids long. The ends were cut back, 0 bases at V and 5 bases at J, with 3 bases in the middle. Here the CDR3 DNA reads TGTGCCAGCAGCTTAGCGGAAGATACGCAGTATTTT. As protein: CASSLAEDTQYF. Filled out from reference TRBV7-2 and TRBJ2-3, the complete variable domain reads GAGVSQSPSNKVTEKGKDVELRCDPISGHTALYWYRQSLGQGLEFLIYFQGNSAPDKSGLPSDRFSAERTGGSVSTLTIQRTQQEDSAVYLCASSLAEDTQYFGPGTRLTVL.

This clonotype was observed at least ten times. J is TRBJ2-7 and V is TRBV11-2, with D maybe TRBD2 (6 bases). Per germline, CDR1 SGHAT and CDR2 FQNNGV. This CDR3 is built from 16 residues. V shed 2 bases and J shed 6 bases, with 20 bases lying between them. CDR3 sequence reads: CASSLLSGRGMGEQYF. CDR3 coding DNA: TGTGCCAGCAGCTTACTATCCGGGAGAGGCATGGGCGAGCAGTACTTC.

There are a few counts of this clonotype. The rearrangement links TRBV5-1 to TRBJ1-2; D is ambiguous. Germline assignment: CDR1 SGHRS and CDR2 YFSETQ. The V end lost 2 bases, the J end lost 2 bases, and 10 bases lay between the germline ends. The CDR3 is 14 residues long. CDR3 bases: TGCGCCAGCAGCTTCACTTCAGGAAACTATGGCTACACCTTC. It is translated as CASSFTSGNYGYTF.

This chain uses TRBV6-1 with TRBJ2-3; D tentatively fits TRBD1 or TRBD2 (5 bases each). The CDR3 has 14 amino acids. V gave up 7 bases and J gave up 4 bases, with 15 bases separating them. In germline, CDR1 is MNHNS, CDR2 SASEGT. Here the CDR3 reads CASIVSLGADTQYF. In DNA form, the CDR3 reads TGTGCCAGCATTGTGAGTTTGGGGGCAGATACGCAGTATTTT.

The chain links TRBV27 to TRBJ1-2; D remains unclear. The V end lost 4 bases, the J end lost 0 bases, and 18 bases lay between the germline ends. This CDR3 comprises 17 residues. CDR1 and CDR2 (germline): MNHEY, SMNVEV (reference sequence). The CDR3 DNA sequence: TGTGCCAGCAGTTCCCGGGTCTCCACCACGTCTAACTATGGCTACACCTTC. The encoded protein is CASSSRVSTTSNYGYTF.

V gene TRBV7-9 combines with J gene TRBJ2-3; 14 positions agree with TRBD2. The J segment lost 1 base and the V segment lost 5 bases, leaving 5 bases of the junction unmatched. The CDR3 sequence is 17 residues long. Germline loops: CDR1 SEHNR, CDR2 FQNEAQ (reference sequence). Here the CDR3 reads CASSAGLAGARTDTQYF. CDR3 in DNA: TGTGCCAGCAGCGCGGGACTAGCGGGAGCCCGCACAGATACGCAGTATTTT.

The V call is TRBV18, the J call TRBJ2-3; 9 bases align to TRBD2. This CDR3 comprises 13 residues. The germline CDR1 and CDR2 sequences are KGHSH and LQKENI. Losses at the gene ends were 8 bases for V and 4 bases for J; bases not matched to a gene: 4. This chain's CDR3 is CASLSGGADTQYF. CDR3 coding DNA: TGTGCCAGCCTTAGCGGGGGTGCAGATACGCAGTATTTT.

This clonotype was found a few times. The chain links TRBV27 to TRBJ2-1; TRBD2 agrees at 12 bases. The CDR3 length is 16 residues. Trimming removed 6 bases from V and 9 bases from J; junction bases left unmatched: 12. Germline CDR1 reads MNHEY; CDR2 reads SMNVEV (reference sequence). The CDR3 DNA follows: TGTGCCAGCAGCCCACCTAGCGGGAGGGATCTATTTGAGCAGTTCTTC. Protein: CASSPPSGRDLFEQFF.

This clonotype showed up just a few times. This chain links TRBV20-1 with TRBJ2-3; TRBD2 matches at 8 bases. Per germline, CDR1 DFQATT and CDR2 SNEGSKA (reference sequence). After removal of 4 bases from V and 2 bases from J, the junction contained 5 bases not matched to a gene. CDR3 length equals 14 residues. The CDR3 bases are TGCAGTGCTACGACTAGCGCAAACACAGATACGCAGTATTTT. This codes for CSATTSANTDTQYF.

This chain connects TRBV5-1 to TRBJ1-4; perhaps TRBD1 as D (5 bases). There are 15 residues in the CDR3. Germline V gene lookup returns CDR1 SGHRS and CDR2 YFSETQ. Trimming shortened V by 4 bases and J by 5 bases, and 15 bases separated the two germline ends. CDR3: CASSLRDFLNEKLFF. For the CDR3, the DNA is TGCGCCAGCAGCCTCCGGGACTTCCTCAATGAAAAACTGTTTTTT.

This clonotype was counted between two and nine times. The J gene is TRBJ1-2, the V gene TRBV9; D remains ambiguous. V shed 6 bases and J shed 1 base, with 10 bases lying between them. The CDR3 extends over 13 amino acids. Germline CDR1 SGDLS, CDR2 YYNGEE. CDR3 loop: CASNPAGNYGYTF. DNA for the CDR3: TGTGCCAGCAACCCCGCGGGTAACTATGGCTACACCTTC.

A single count supports this clonotype. The chain is built from TRBV3-1 and TRBJ2-7; the match to TRBD1 covers 8 bases. J gave up 6 bases and V 0 bases, and 10 bases lay outside the gene matches. The CDR3 covers 16 residues. Per germline, CDR1 LGHDT and CDR2 YNNKEL (reference sequence). CDR3 amino acids: CASSQDRGRGLGEQYF. CDR3 sequence (DNA): TGTGCCAGCAGCCAAGATAGGGGCAGGGGGCTAGGCGAGCAGTACTTC.

The J gene is TRBJ2-1, the V gene TRBV27; no firm D call. The V end lost 0 bases, the J end lost 3 bases, and 12 bases lay between the germline ends. Germline V CDR1 and CDR2: MNHEY, SMNVEV (reference sequence). The CDR3 covers 16 residues. In DNA, the CDR3 is TGTGCCAGCAGTTTATCAACTCGCAGCATCTACAATGAGCAGTTCTTC. It translates to CASSLSTRSIYNEQFF.

This chain uses TRBV28 with TRBJ2-6; 9 bases fit TRBD1. Trimming removed 5 bases from V and 0 bases from J; junction bases left unmatched: 11. The CDR3 has 19 residues. Germline-derived CDR1 and CDR2 are MDHEN and SYDVKM. CDR3 DNA: TGTGCCAGCAGTCCAGGGGACAGGGTGACTTCCTCTGGGGCCAACGTCCTGACTTTC. Translation: CASSPGDRVTSSGANVLTF.

The chain has TRBV3-1 and TRBJ2-5; 7 bases agree with TRBD2. The germline V gene encodes CDR1 LGHDT and CDR2 YNNKEL (reference sequence). V lost 0 bases and J lost 6; bases outside the gene matches: 13. This CDR3 comprises 17 residues. The DNA of the CDR3 is TGTGCCAGCAGCCAAGATCTCGGGGGGAGGGCCAAAAAGACCCAGTACTTC. This sequence encodes CASSQDLGGRAKKTQYF.

The chain carries TRBV15 and TRBJ1-4; D might be TRBD1 (6 bases). V lost 8 bases and J 0 bases, leaving 13 bases between the germline ends. CDR1 is LNHNV and CDR2 is YYDKDF in the germline V gene (reference sequence). This CDR3 region has 15 residues. DNA for the CDR3: TGTGCCACCGAGGCCGGGACACCAACTAATGAAAAACTGTTTTTT. Its protein is CATEAGTPTNEKLFF.

The rearrangement joins TRBV14 to TRBJ2-5, with D possibly matching TRBD2 (6 bases). Germline loops: CDR1 SGHDN, CDR2 FVKESK. Trimming stripped 0 bases from V and 2 bases from J, with 16 bases between. The CDR3 sequence is 17 residues long. CDR3 nucleotide sequence: TGTGCCAGCAGCCAAGACAAGAAACGGGACTTACAAGAGACCCAGTACTTC. It translates to CASSQDKKRDLQETQYF.

This clonotype has just a few counts. The J gene is TRBJ1-3, the V gene TRBV11-2; D call uncertain. CDR3 size: 15 residues. V gave up 2 bases and J gave up 1 base, with 9 bases separating them. Germline assignment: CDR1 SGHAT and CDR2 FQNNGV. Written as DNA, the CDR3 is TGTGCCAGCAGCTTAACGGATTTTTCTGGAAACACCATATATTTT. Residues: CASSLTDFSGNTIYF.